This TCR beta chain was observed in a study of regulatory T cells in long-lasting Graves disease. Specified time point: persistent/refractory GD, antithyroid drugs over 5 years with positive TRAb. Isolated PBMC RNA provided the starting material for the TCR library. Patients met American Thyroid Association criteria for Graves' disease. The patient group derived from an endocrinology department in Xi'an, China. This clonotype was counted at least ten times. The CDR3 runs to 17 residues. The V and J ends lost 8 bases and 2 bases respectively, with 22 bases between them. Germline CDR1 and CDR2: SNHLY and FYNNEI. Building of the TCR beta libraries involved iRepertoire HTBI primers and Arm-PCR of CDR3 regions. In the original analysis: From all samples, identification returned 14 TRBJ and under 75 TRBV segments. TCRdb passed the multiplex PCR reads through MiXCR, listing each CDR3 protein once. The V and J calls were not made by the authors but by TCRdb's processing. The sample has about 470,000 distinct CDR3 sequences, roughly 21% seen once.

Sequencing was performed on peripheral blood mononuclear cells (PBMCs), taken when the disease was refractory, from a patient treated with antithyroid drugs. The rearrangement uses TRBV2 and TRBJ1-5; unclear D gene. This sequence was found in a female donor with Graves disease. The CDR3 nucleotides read TGTGCCAGCTCAATTCAGTTCGCGGGTGGCGGCAATCAGCCCCAGCATTTT. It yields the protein CASSIQFAGGGNQPQHF.